Listed below are T cell receptor beta chains from one sample, sequenced in a study of vaccination and CD4 T cells after COVID-19. No antigen has been identified for these receptors. One entry per CDR3 protein results from TCRdb running MiXCR on the PCR reads. The sample lists 10,000 or so distinct CDR3 sequences; under 35% were seen once. The sequenced sample was cultured CD4+ T cells from blood. Receptor source: a human donor with COVID-19. CDR3s include the opening cysteine and the closing phenylalanine or tryptophan. The order of the fields is V gene, J gene, D gene, clone size, CDR3 length, CDR3 protein, CDR3 DNA. D genes are given only for firm matches. Clone size is not always given. Where it is, it says once, few, many or a class for expanded clones.

V: TRBV25-1
J: TRBJ2-3
D: TRBD2
size: few
length: 16
CDR3: CASRTASGGYTDTQYF
DNA: TGTGCCAGCAGGACTGCTAGCGGGGGTTACACAGATACGCAGTATTTT

V: TRBV5-4
J: TRBJ2-1
D: NA
size: NA
length: 11
CDR3: CASSSGHEQFF
DNA: TGTGCCAGCAGTTCAGGCCATGAGCAGTTCTTC

V: TRBV28
J: TRBJ1-5
D: NA
size: few
length: 14
CDR3: CASSWAGSNQPQHF
DNA: TGTGCCAGCAGTTGGGCAGGTAGCAATCAGCCCCAGCATTTT

V: TRBV6-7
J: TRBJ2-5
D: TRBD1
size: NA
length: 16
CDR3: CASSYSPGQGKETQYF
DNA: TGTGCCAGCAGTTACTCGCCGGGACAGGGAAAAGAGACCCAGTACTTC

V: TRBV6-5
J: TRBJ2-7
D: NA
size: NA
length: 14
CDR3: CASSFGTGSYEQYF
DNA: TGTGCCAGCAGTTTTGGGACGGGATCCTACGAGCAGTACTTC

V: TRBV9
J: TRBJ2-1
D: NA
size: NA
length: 15
CDR3: CASSVDRASYNEQFF
DNA: TGTGCCAGCAGCGTAGACAGGGCCTCCTACAATGAGCAGTTCTTC

V: TRBV28
J: TRBJ2-5
D: TRBD2
size: NA
length: 15
CDR3: CASRDLSGGQETQYF
DNA: TGTGCCAGCCGGGACCTCTCGGGGGGGCAAGAGACCCAGTACTTC

V: TRBV6-1
J: TRBJ2-1
D: TRBD2
size: NA
length: 13
CDR3: CATGGSNGNEQFF
DNA: TGTGCCACCGGGGGGAGCAATGGGAATGAGCAGTTCTTC

V: TRBV5-1
J: TRBJ1-5
D: NA
size: NA
length: 14
CDR3: CASSLEGVGQPQHF
DNA: TGCGCCAGCAGCTTGGAGGGGGTTGGTCAGCCCCAGCATTTT

V: TRBV7-3
J: TRBJ2-3
D: TRBD2
size: NA
length: 18
CDR3: CASSLGSGGIRSTDTQYF
DNA: TGTGCCAGCAGCTTAGGTAGCGGGGGGATTCGTAGCACAGATACGCAGTATTTT

V: TRBV9
J: TRBJ2-5
D: NA
size: NA
length: 17
CDR3: CASSVWWRQRVLETQYF
DNA: TGTGCCAGCAGCGTTTGGTGGAGGCAACGGGTTCTGGAGACCCAGTACTTC

V: TRBV10-1
J: TRBJ2-2
D: TRBD1
size: NA
length: 15
CDR3: CASSERDRDSGEPFF
DNA: TGCGCCAGCAGTGAGAGGGACAGGGATTCCGGGGAGCCGTTTTTT

V: TRBV20-1
J: TRBJ2-4
D: TRBD2
size: NA
length: 16
CDR3: CSASPSTSGGSAGWYF
DNA: TGCAGTGCTAGCCCCTCGACTAGCGGGGGGTCCGCCGGATGGTACTTC

V: TRBV29-1
J: TRBJ2-7
D: TRBD1
size: NA
length: 13
CDR3: CSVEDRLSYEQYF
DNA: TGCAGCGTTGAGGACAGGCTCTCCTACGAGCAGTACTTC

V: TRBV6-4
J: TRBJ1-2
D: TRBD1
size: NA
length: 15
CDR3: CASSDSPGGVYGYTF
DNA: TGTGCCAGCAGTGACTCTCCAGGGGGCGTCTATGGCTACACCTTC

V: TRBV15
J: TRBJ1-6
D: NA
size: once
length: 11
CDR3: CATSGDLPLHF
DNA: TGTGCCACCAGCGGCGATTTACCCCTCCACTTT

V: TRBV11-2
J: TRBJ1-1
D: NA
size: NA
length: 15
CDR3: CASSLGHRPNTEAFF
DNA: TGTGCCAGCAGCTTGGGACATAGACCGAACACTGAAGCTTTCTTT

V: TRBV20-1
J: TRBJ1-1
D: NA
size: few
length: 15
CDR3: CSARDLRGLNTEAFF
DNA: TGCAGTGCTAGAGATTTGAGGGGGTTGAACACTGAAGCTTTCTTT

V: TRBV19
J: TRBJ1-5
D: NA
size: few
length: 16
CDR3: CATLLLGDGADQPQHF
DNA: TGTGCCACCTTACTCCTAGGAGACGGGGCTGATCAGCCCCAGCATTTT

V: TRBV11-3
J: TRBJ2-7
D: TRBD1
size: NA
length: 15
CDR3: CASSLPGTGSYEQYF
DNA: TGTGCCAGCAGCCTCCCCGGGACAGGCTCCTACGAGCAGTACTTC

V: TRBV7-6
J: TRBJ2-2
D: NA
size: NA
length: 17
CDR3: CASSLEGSARNTGELFF
DNA: TGTGCCAGCAGCTTAGAGGGTTCGGCAAGGAACACCGGGGAGCTGTTTTTT

V: TRBV27
J: TRBJ2-3
D: NA
size: few
length: 14
CDR3: CASRPGTVTDTQYF
DNA: TGTGCCAGCAGGCCAGGGACTGTCACAGATACGCAGTATTTT

V: TRBV6-2/TRBV6-3
J: TRBJ1-1
D: TRBD1
size: once
length: 16
CDR3: CASTSGTGFMNTEAFF
DNA: TGTGCCAGTACCTCCGGGACAGGGTTTATGAACACTGAAGCTTTCTTT

V: TRBV5-8
J: TRBJ2-3
D: NA
size: NA
length: 13
CDR3: CASSFSHTDTQYF
DNA: TGTGCCAGCAGCTTCTCCCACACAGATACGCAGTATTTT

V: TRBV7-8
J: TRBJ1-1
D: NA
size: few
length: 14
CDR3: CASSLPLMNTEAFF
DNA: TGTGCCAGCAGCTTACCTCTAATGAACACTGAAGCTTTCTTT

V: TRBV25-1
J: TRBJ2-2
D: NA
size: NA
length: 15
CDR3: CASSESRTRTGELFF
DNA: TGTGCCAGCAGTGAATCAAGGACCCGCACCGGGGAGCTGTTTTTT

V: TRBV6-2/TRBV6-3
J: TRBJ1-2
D: NA
size: few
length: 13
CDR3: CASSYAADYGYTF
DNA: TGTGCCAGCAGTTACGCGGCAGACTATGGCTACACCTTC